This T cell receptor (beta chain) comes out of a study of blood T cell repertoires in COVID-19. Overall study context: Acute and convalescent COVID-19 samples came from the United States, Italy and Spain. PBMCs, B-cell-depleted T cells, or T cells were the source of the cDNA or gDNA that made up the material.

The CDR3 totals 16 residues. Unmatched junction bases numbered 7, after V lost 1 base and J lost 2 bases. Germline CDR1 is SGHTA and CDR2 is FQGNSA. In the original processing: Estimated nucleated cell counts came from reference gene primer amplification. Generated by immunoSEQ multiplex PCR, the TCRdb table keeps only in-frame clones and is missing some. V, J and clone size reflect that table, while D and trimming were determined from the DNA. Of around 120,000 clones in the sample, roughly 83% were seen once. Sequencing input: peripheral blood. This rearrangement joins TRBV7-2 to TRBJ1-1; TRBD1 aligns across 7 bases. This sequence originates from a man aged 25-45 years with acute or convalescent COVID-19. The CDR3 sequence is CASSLVGGLVNTEAFF. CDR3 bases: TGTGCCAGCAGCTTAGTAGGGGGCTTGGTTAACACTGAAGCTTTCTTT.